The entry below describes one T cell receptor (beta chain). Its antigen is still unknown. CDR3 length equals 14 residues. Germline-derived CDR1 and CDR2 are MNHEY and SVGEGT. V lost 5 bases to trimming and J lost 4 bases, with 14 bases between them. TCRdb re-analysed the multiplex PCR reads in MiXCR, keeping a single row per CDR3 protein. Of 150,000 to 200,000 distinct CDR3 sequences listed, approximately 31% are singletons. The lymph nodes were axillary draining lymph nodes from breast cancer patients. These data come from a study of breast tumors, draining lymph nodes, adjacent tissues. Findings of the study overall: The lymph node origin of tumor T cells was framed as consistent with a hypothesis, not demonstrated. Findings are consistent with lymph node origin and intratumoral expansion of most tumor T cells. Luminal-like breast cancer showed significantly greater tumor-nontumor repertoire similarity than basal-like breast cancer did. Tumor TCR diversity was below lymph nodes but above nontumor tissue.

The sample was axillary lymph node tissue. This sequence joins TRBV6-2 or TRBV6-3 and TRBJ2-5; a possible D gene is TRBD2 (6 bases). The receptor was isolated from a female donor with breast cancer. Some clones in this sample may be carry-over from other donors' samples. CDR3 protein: CASSHASALETQYF. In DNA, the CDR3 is TGTGCCAGCAGTCACGCTAGCGCCTTAGAGACCCAGTACTTC.